This TCR beta chain stems from a study of shared clonotypes between healthy human individuals. Germline V lookup: CDR1 MDHEN, CDR2 SYDVKM. The CDR3 is 15 residues long. Trimming took 3 bases from V and 4 from J; bases not matched to a gene: 9. The data were produced by immunoSEQ multiplex PCR, yet TCRdb's version contains in-frame clones alone and is incomplete. The sample comprises about 960,000 clones, around three quarters of which are singletons, and about 1.5% rests with the top ten. This clone was seen more than once but under ten times. The sequence was collected from a man between 18 and 35 years old in good health. Sequenced: memory CD4+ T cells sorted from blood. Subset reported: CD45RA-negative fraction. This sequence joins TRBV28 and TRBJ2-7; 7 bases are shared with TRBD2. The chain's CDR3 is CASSLRQGGIYEQYF. CDR3 nucleotide sequence: TGTGCCAGCAGTTTGCGCCAGGGAGGGATATACGAGCAGTACTTC.